This passage covers 7 T cell receptor beta chains from one sample sequenced in a study of blood T cell repertoires in COVID-19. Only in-frame clones appear in the TCRdb table, and some are missing; sequencing was by immunoSEQ multiplex PCR. The data contain roughly 200,000 clones, 86% of them singletons. The sequenced material came from PBMCs or T cells enriched from blood (not recorded which). The receptors were gathered from a woman aged 45-65 years in a cohort exposed to, infected with or recovered from COVID-19 (not recorded which).

This clone occurred once. CDR3 in DNA: TGTGCCTGGAGTCGGGGGGAAGAGACCCAGTACTTC. Encoded protein: CAWSRGEETQYF. The rearrangement joins TRBV30 to TRBJ2-5; 7 bases fit TRBD2. Germline values: CDR1 GTSNPN, CDR2 SVGIG (reference sequence). There are 12 residues in the CDR3. With V trimmed by 2 bases and J by 3 bases, 0 bases remained unmatched.

The chain links TRBV15 to TRBJ1-1; possible D gene TRBD1, 5 bases. CDR3 length: 15 amino acids. V lost 6 bases to trimming and J lost 4 bases, with 18 bases between them. Germline V gives CDR1 LNHNV, CDR2 YYDKDF (reference sequence). DNA of the CDR3: TGTGCCACCAGGGAGAGCCCAACAGGAGCCACTGAAGCTTTCTTT. Protein product: CATRESPTGATEAFF.

V gene TRBV11-1 combines with J gene TRBJ2-7; D not certain. The CDR3 loop spans 13 amino acids. Germline V gives CDR1 SGHAT, CDR2 FQDESV (reference sequence). The ends were cut back, 3 bases at V and 0 bases at J, with 6 bases in the middle. CDR3 nucleotides: TGTGCCAGCAGCTTGGCCAGCTCCTACGAGCAGTACTTC. Translated, it gives CASSLASSYEQYF.

The chain employs TRBV3-1 (or the pseudogene TRBV3-2) and TRBJ2-7; no clear D. This CDR3 has 14 amino acids. V was cut by 1 base and J by 2 bases, with 9 bases left in between. Germline assignment: CDR1 LGHDT and CDR2 YNNKEL (reference sequence). CDR3 protein: CASSQGPATYEQYF. The CDR3, as DNA: TGTGCCAGCAGCCAAGGTCCAGCGACCTACGAGCAGTACTTC.

This clone was counted between two and nine times. The chain carries TRBV5-1 and TRBJ2-7; 10 nucleotides agree with TRBD1. The germline CDR1 and CDR2 sequences are SGHRS and YFSETQ. The CDR3 runs to 15 residues. V gave up 3 bases and J gave up 11 bases; unmatched junction bases: 14. The CDR3 bases are TGCGCCAGCAGCTCCGACGGGGGACAGGGGATCAGGAAGTACTTC. This translates into CASSSDGGQGIRKYF.

This chain connects TRBV7-6 to TRBJ2-5; 10 bases are shared with TRBD1. In germline, CDR1 is SGHVS, CDR2 FNYEAQ. With V trimmed by 0 bases and J by 4 bases, 5 bases remained unmatched. There are 16 residues in the CDR3. The CDR3 loop is CASSLAFRDRGETQYF. Written as DNA, the CDR3 is TGTGCCAGCAGCTTAGCGTTTAGGGACAGGGGAGAGACCCAGTACTTC.

The chain employs TRBV2 and TRBJ1-5; TRBD1 matches 7 bases. The germline gives CDR1 SNHLY, CDR2 FYNNEI. This CDR3 has 13 residues. J gave up 2 bases and V 11 bases, and 6 bases lay outside the gene matches. CDR3 sequence reads: CAYKGAGNQPQHF. CDR3 bases: TGTGCCTATAAGGGGGCAGGCAATCAGCCCCAGCATTTT.